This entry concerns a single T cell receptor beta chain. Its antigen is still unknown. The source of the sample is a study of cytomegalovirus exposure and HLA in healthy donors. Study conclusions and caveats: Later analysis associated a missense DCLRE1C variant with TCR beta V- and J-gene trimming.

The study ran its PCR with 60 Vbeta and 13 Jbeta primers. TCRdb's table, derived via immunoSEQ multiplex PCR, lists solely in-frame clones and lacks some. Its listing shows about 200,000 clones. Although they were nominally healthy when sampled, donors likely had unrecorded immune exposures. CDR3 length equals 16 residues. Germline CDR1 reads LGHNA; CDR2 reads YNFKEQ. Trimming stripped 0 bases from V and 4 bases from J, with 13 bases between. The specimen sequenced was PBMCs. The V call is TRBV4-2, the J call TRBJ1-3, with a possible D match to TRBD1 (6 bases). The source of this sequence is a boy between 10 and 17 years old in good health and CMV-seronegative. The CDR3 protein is CASSQETTGTGNTIYF. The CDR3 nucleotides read TGTGCCAGCAGCCAAGAAACTACCGGGACAGGAAACACCATATATTTT.